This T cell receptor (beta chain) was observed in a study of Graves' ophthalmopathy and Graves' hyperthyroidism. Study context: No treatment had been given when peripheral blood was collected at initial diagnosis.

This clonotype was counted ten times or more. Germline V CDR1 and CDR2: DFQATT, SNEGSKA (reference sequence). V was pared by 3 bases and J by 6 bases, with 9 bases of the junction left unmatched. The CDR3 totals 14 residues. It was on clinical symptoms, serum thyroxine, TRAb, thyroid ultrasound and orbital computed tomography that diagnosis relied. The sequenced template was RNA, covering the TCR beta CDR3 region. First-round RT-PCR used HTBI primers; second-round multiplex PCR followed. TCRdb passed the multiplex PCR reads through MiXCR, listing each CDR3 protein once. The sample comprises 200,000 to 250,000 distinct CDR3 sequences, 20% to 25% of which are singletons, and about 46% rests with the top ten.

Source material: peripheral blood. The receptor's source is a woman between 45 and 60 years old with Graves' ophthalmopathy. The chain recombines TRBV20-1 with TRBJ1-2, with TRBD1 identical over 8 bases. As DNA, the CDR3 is TGCAGTGCTAGGAAAGGACAGGGATACGATGGCTACACCTTC. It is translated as CSARKGQGYDGYTF.